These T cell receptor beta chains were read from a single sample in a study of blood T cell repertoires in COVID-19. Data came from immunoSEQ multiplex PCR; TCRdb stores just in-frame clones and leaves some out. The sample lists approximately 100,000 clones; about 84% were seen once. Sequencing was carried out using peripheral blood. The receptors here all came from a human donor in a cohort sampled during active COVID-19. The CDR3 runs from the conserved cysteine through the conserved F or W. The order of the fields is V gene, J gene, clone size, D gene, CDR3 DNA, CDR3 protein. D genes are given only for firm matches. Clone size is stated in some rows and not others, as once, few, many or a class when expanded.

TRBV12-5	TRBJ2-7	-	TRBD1	TGTGCTAGTGGTTGGACCGGGACAGGCGATACCTACGAGCAGTACTTC	CASGWTGTGDTYEQYF
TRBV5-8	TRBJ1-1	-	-	TGTGCCAGCAGCCCCGGGGGGTCGAACACTGAAGCTTTCTTT	CASSPGGSNTEAFF
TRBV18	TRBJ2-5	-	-	TGTGCCAGCTCACCACGGGCAAGTACAGAGACCCAGTACTTC	CASSPRASTETQYF
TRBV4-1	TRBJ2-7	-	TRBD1	TGCGCCAGCAGCCAAGATCCCCCTCGGACAGGGACCTTTTACGAGCAGTACTTC	CASSQDPPRTGTFYEQYF
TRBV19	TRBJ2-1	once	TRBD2	TGTGCCACCGGACTAGCGATAGGACCTTACAATGAGCAGTTCTTC	CATGLAIGPYNEQFF
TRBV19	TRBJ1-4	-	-	TGTGCCAGTAGGGCAGGGGTGAAGAGTGAAAAACTGTTTTTT	CASRAGVKSEKLFF
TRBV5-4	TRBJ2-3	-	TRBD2	TGTGCCAGCAGCTTCCGACTAGCGGAGTACACAGATACGCAGTATTTT	CASSFRLAEYTDTQYF
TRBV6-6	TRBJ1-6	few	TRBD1	TGTGCCAGCAGTTACCGACAGGGGGATAATTCACCCCTCCACTTT	CASSYRQGDNSPLHF
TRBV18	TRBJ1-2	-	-	TGTGCCAGCTCACCAGGGGGGGCTCCGGGAGTGAATGGCTACACCTTC	CASSPGGAPGVNGYTF
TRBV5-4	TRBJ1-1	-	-	TGTGCCAGCAGCTGGGGGGGGAACACTGAAGCTTTCTTT	CASSWGGNTEAFF
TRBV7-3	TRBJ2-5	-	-	TGTGCCAGCAGCCGAAAAACAGGTTTTGGCTACTTC	CASSRKTGFGYF
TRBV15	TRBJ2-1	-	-	TGTGCCACCAGCAGAGATCGTGTTAGCGGGCAGTTCTTC	CATSRDRVSGQFF
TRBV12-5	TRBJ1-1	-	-	TGTGCTAGTGAGTATGGGGAGTGGACTGAAGCTTTCTTT	CASEYGEWTEAFF
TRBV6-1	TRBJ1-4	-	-	TGTGCCAGCAGTGACCGGACGGGAGGAAAACTGTTTTTT	CASSDRTGGKLFF
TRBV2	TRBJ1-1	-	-	TGTGCCAGCAGTCCTAAACCGAACACTGAAGCTTTCTTT	CASSPKPNTEAFF
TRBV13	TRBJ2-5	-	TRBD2	TGTGCCAGCAGCCTCCCGAGCGGGGGGGAGGACGAGACCCAGTACTTC	CASSLPSGGEDETQYF
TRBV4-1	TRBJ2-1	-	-	TGCGCCAGCAGCCGCACCTCGGGGAGCTCCTACAATGAGCAGTTCTTC	CASSRTSGSSYNEQFF
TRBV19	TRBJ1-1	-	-	TGTGCCAGTAGTGCGGGGGAGGACACTGAAGCTTTCTTT	CASSAGEDTEAFF
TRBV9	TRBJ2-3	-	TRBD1	TGTGCCAGCAGCCCTAGACAGGGGGATACGCAGTATTTT	CASSPRQGDTQYF
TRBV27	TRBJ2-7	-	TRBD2	TGTGCCAGCAGTTTCAGCGGGGGGCCCGAGCAGTACTTC	CASSFSGGPEQYF